This T cell receptor beta chain was recorded in a study of blood T cell repertoires in COVID-19. Study as a whole: Sites across the United States, Italy and Spain contributed samples from acute and convalescent COVID-19. T cells, B-cell-depleted T cells, or PBMCs provided the cDNA or gDNA that served as material.

A few counts support this clone. Under the authors' procedure: Amplification of reference gene primers provided the estimated nucleated cell counts. Measured with immunoSEQ multiplex PCR; TCRdb has only the in-frame clones, and not every one. V, J and clone size were drawn from that table, and D and trimming were deduced from the DNA. Of about 400,000 clones listed, around 87% were seen once; the top ten hold around 3%. This TCR was recovered from a human donor in a cohort sampled during active COVID-19. Sequenced sample: peripheral blood.

Here the CDR3 reads CASTPGLPYGYTF. CDR3 DNA sequence: TGTGCCAGCACCCCGGGTTTACCCTATGGCTACACCTTC. This rearrangement joins TRBV2 to TRBJ1-2; D is undetermined. Between the trimmed V and J ends, which lost 7 bases and 4 bases, there was a span of 13 bases. There are 13 residues in the CDR3. CDR1 and CDR2 (germline): SNHLY, FYNNEI.